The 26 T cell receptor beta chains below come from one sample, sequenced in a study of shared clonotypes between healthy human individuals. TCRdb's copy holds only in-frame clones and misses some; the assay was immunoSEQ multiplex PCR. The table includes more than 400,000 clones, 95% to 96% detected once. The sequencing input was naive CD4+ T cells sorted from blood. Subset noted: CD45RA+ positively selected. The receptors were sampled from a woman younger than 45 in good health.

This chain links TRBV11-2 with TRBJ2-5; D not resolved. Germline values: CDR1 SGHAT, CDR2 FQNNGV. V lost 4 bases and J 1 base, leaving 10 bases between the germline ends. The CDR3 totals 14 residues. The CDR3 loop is CASSWYLSQETQYF. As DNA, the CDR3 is TGTGCCAGCAGCTGGTACCTCAGCCAAGAGACCCAGTACTTC.

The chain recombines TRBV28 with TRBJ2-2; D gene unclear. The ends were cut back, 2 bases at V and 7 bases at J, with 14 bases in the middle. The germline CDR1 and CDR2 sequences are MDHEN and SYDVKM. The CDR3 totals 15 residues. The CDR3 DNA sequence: TGTGCCAGCAGTTTAACCCCCATCAGCATCGGGGAGCTGTTTTTT. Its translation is CASSLTPISIGELFF.

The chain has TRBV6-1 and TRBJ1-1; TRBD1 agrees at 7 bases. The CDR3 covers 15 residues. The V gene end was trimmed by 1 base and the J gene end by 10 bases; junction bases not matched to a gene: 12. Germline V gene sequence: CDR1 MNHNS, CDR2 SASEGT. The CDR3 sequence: CASSEGQGGGLRAFF. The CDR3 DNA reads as TGTGCCAGCAGTGAAGGACAGGGAGGAGGTTTGCGAGCTTTCTTT.

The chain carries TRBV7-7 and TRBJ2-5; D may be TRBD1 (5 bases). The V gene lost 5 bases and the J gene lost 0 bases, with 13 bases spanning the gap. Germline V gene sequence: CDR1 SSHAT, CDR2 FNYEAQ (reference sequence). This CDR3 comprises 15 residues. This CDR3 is CASSPIRGYQETQYF. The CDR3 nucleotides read TGTGCCAGCAGCCCCATTAGGGGCTACCAAGAGACCCAGTACTTC.

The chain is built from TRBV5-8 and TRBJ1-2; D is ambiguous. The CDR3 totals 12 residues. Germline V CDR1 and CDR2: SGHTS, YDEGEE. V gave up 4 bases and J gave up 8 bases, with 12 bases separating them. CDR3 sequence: CASSPSYGGYTF. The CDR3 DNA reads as TGTGCCAGCAGCCCCTCATACGGCGGCTACACCTTC.

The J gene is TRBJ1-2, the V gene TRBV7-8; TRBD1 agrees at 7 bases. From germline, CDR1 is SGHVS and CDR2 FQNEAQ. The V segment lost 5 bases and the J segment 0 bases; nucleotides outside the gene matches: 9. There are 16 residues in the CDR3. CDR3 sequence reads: CASSGRGLAANYGYTF. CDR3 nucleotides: TGTGCCAGCAGCGGGAGGGGGCTGGCAGCTAACTATGGCTACACCTTC.

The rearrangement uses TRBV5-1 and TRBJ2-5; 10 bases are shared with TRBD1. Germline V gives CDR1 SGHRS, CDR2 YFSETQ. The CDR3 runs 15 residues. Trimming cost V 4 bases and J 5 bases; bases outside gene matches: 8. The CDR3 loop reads CASSAGQGRWETQYF. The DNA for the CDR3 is TGCGCCAGCAGCGCGGGACAGGGGAGGTGGGAGACCCAGTACTTC.

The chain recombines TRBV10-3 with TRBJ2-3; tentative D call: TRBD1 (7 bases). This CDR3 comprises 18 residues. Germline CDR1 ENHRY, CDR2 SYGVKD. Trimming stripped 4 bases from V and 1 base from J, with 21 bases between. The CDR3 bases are TGTGCCATCAGTGGCGATTCAAGGGGGCGGGGAGGCACAGATACGCAGTATTTT. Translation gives CAISGDSRGRGGTDTQYF.

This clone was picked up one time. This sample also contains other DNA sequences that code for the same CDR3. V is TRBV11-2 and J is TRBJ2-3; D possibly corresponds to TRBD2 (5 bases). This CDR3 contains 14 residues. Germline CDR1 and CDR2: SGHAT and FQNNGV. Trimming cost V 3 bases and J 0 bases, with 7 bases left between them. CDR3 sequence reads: CASSFGGSTDTQYF. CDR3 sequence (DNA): TGTGCCAGCAGCTTTGGCGGGAGCACAGATACGCAGTATTTT. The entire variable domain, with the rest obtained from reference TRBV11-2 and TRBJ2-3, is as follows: EAGVAQSPRYKIIEKRQSVAFWCNPISGHATLYWYQQILGQGPKLLIQFQNNGVVDDSQLPKDRFSAERLKGVDSTLKIQPAKLEDSAVYLCASSFGGSTDTQYFGPGTRLTVL.

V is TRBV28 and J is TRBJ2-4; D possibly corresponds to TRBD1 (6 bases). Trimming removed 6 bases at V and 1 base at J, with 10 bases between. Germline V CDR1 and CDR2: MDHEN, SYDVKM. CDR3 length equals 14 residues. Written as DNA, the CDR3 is TGTGCCAGCAGAACAGGGTCTGCCAAAAACATTCAGTACTTC. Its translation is CASRTGSAKNIQYF.

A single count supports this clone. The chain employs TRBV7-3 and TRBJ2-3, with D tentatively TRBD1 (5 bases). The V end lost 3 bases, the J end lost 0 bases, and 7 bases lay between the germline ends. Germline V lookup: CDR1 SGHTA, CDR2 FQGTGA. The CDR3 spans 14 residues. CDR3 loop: CASSFGHSTDTQYF. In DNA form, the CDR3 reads TGTGCCAGCAGCTTCGGACATAGCACAGATACGCAGTATTTT.

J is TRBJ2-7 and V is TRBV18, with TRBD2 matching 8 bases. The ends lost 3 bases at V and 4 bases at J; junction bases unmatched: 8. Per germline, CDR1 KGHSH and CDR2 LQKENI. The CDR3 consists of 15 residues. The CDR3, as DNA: TGTGCCAGCTCACCCATTAGCGGGAAGACTTACGAGCAGTACTTC. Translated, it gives CASSPISGKTYEQYF.

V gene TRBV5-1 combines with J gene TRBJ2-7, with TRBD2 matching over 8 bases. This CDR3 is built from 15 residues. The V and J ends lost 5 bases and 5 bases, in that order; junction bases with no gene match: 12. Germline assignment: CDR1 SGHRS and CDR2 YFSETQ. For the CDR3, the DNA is TGCGCCAGCAGTAACCTCCCGGGAGGGGGGCACGAGCAGTACTTC. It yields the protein CASSNLPGGGHEQYF.

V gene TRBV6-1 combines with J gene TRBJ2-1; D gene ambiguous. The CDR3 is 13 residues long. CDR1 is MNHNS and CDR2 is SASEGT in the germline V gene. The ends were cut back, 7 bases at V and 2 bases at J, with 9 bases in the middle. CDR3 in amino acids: CASIARAYNEQFF. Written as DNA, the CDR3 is TGTGCCAGCATCGCCCGGGCCTACAATGAGCAGTTCTTC.

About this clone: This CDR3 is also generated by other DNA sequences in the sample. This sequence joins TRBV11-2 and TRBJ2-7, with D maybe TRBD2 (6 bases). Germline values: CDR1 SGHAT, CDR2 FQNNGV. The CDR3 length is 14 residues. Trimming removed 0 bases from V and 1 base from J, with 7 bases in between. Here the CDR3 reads CASSLDGGSYEQYF. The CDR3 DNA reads TGTGCCAGCAGCTTAGACGGGGGATCCTACGAGCAGTACTTC.

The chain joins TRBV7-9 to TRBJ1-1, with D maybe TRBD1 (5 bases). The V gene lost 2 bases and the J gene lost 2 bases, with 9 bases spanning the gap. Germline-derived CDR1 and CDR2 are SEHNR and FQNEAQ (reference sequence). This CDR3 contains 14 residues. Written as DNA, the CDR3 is TGTGCCAGCAGCTTAAAGGGACCAAACACTGAAGCTTTCTTT. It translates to CASSLKGPNTEAFF.

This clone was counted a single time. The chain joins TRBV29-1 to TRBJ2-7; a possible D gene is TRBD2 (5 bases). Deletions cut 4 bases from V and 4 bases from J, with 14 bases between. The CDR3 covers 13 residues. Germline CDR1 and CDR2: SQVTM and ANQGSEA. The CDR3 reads CSVVKRRGYEQYF. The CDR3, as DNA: TGCAGCGTTGTTAAACGGAGAGGGTACGAGCAGTACTTC.

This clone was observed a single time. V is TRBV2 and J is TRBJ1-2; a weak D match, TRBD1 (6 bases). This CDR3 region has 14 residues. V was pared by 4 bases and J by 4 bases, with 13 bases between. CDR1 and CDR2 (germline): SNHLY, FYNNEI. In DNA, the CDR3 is TGTGCCAGCAGTGCGGACAGCGGCGTCTATGGCTACACCTTC. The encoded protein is CASSADSGVYGYTF. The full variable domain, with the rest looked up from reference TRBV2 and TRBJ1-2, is EPEVTQTPSHQVTQMGQEVILRCVPISNHLYFYWYRQILGQKVEFLVSFYNNEISEKSEIFDDQFSVERPDGSNFTLKIRSTKLEDSAMYFCASSADSGVYGYTFGSGTRLTVV.

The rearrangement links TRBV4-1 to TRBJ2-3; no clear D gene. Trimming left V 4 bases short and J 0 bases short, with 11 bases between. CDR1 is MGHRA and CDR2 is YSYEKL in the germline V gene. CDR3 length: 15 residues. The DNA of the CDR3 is TGCGCCAGCAGCCCGTGGACGGCTAGCACAGATACGCAGTATTTT. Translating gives CASSPWTASTDTQYF.

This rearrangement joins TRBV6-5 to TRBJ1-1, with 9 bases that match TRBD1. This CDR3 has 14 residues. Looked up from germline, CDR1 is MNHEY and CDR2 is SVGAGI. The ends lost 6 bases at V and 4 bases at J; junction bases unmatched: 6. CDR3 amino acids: CASSLQGAPTEAFF. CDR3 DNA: TGTGCCAGCAGCCTACAGGGGGCGCCCACTGAAGCTTTCTTT.

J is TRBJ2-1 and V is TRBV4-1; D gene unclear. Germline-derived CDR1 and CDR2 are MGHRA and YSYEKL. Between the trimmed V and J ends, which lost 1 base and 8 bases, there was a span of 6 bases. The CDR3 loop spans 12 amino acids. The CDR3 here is CASSQAWHEQFF. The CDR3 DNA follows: TGCGCCAGCAGCCAAGCGTGGCATGAGCAGTTCTTC.

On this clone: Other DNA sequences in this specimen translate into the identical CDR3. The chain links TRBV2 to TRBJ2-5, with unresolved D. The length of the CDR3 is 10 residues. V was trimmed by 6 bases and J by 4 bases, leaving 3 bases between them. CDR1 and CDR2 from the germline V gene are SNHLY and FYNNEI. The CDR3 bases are TGTGCCAGCAGGAGAGAGACCCAGTACTTC. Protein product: CASRRETQYF.

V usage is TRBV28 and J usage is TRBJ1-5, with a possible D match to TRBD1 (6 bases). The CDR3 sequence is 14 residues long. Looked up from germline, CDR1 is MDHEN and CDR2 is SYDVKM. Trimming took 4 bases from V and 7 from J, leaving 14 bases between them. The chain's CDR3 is CASSSPGHIQPQHF. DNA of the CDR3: TGTGCCAGCAGTTCACCGGGACACATCCAGCCCCAGCATTTT.

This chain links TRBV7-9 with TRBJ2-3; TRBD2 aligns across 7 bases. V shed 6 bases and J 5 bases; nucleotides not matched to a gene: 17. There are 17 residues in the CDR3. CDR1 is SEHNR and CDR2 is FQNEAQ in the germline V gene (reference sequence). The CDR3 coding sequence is TGTGCCAGCAGGACAAGGGTTCGGCGGGAGCTCGAAGATACGCAGTATTTT. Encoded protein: CASRTRVRRELEDTQYF.

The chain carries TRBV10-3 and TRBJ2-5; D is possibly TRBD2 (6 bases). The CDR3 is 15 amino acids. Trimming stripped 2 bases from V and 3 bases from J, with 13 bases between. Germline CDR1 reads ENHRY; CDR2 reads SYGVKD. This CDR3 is CAISEGISGEETQYF. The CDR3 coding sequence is TGTGCCATCAGTGAGGGCATTTCGGGGGAAGAGACCCAGTACTTC.

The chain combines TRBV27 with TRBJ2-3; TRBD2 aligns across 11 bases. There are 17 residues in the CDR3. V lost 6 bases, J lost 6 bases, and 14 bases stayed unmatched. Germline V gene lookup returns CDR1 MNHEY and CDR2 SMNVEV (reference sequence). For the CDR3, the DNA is TGTGCCAGCAGCCCGGCCTCGGTAGCGGGAGGGTCGGATACGCAGTATTTT. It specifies CASSPASVAGGSDTQYF.